This T cell receptor (beta chain) appears in the sequencing data of a study of T cell responses to AZD1222 COVID-19 vaccine. This clone was recorded a few times. Using immunoSEQ multiplex PCR, the repertoire was profiled, and TCRdb retains in-frame clones only, with some absent. The sample has 90,000 to 150,000 clones, around nine tenths seen once; the top ten hold roughly 2.3%. The CDR3 spans 14 residues. Unmatched junction bases numbered 1, after V lost 0 bases and J lost 2 bases. Germline CDR1 is SGHRS and CDR2 is YFSETQ. The sample was peripheral blood, taken on day 0 of AZD1222 vaccination. The J gene is TRBJ1-2, the V gene TRBV5-1; 7 positions match TRBD1. The clonotype comes from an adult in good health. As DNA, the CDR3 is TGCGCCAGCAGCTTGGAACAGGGGAACTATGGCTACACCTTC. It encodes CASSLEQGNYGYTF.